This T cell receptor (beta chain) is drawn from a study of blood T cell repertoires in COVID-19. V dropped 7 bases and J dropped 6 bases, with 9 bases sitting between them. The germline CDR1 and CDR2 sequences are KGHDR and SFDVKD. The CDR3 runs to 13 residues. Original data processing: The authors estimated nucleated cell counts from reference gene primer amplification. The method was immunoSEQ multiplex PCR; TCRdb's version includes in-frame clones alone and lacks a portion of them. V and J calls and clone size are those listed in that table; D and trimming were worked out from the DNA. The table includes 200,000 to 250,000 clones, about 80% detected once.

This TCR derives from a man aged 40-55 years who had recovered from COVID-19. The sequenced sample was PBMCs or T cells enriched from blood (not recorded which). The V call is TRBV24-1, the J call TRBJ1-6, with D unresolved. The CDR3 nucleotides are TGTGCCACCAGCCAGTTATCTAATTCACCCCTCCACTTT. Its translation is CATSQLSNSPLHF.